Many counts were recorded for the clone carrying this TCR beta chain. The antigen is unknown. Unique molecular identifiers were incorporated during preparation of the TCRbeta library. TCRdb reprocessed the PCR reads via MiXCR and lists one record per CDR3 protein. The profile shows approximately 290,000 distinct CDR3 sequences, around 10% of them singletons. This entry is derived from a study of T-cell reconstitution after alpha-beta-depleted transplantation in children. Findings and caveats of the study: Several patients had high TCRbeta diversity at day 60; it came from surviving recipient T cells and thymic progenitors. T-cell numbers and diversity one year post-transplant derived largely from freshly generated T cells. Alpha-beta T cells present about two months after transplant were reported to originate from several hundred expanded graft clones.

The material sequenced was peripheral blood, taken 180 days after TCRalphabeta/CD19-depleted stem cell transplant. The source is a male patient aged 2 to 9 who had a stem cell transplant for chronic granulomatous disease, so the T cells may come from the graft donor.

The CDR3 sequence: CASTLDPTYNEQFF. CDR3 bases: TGTGCCAGCACCCTTGACCCCACCTACAATGAGCAGTTCTTC. The chain employs TRBV6-2 or TRBV6-3 and TRBJ2-1; D is ambiguous. The CDR3 extends over 14 amino acids. Germline values: CDR1 MNHEY, CDR2 SVGEGT. V was shortened by 7 bases and J by 2 bases, with 12 bases between the two germline ends.